This T cell receptor (beta chain) emerged from a study of T cell responses to AZD1222 COVID-19 vaccine. Overall study results and limits: Just a handful of AZD1222 recipients were seropositive at baseline.

CDR1 is MNHEY, CDR2 SMNVEV, per germline (reference sequence). The CDR3 loop spans 14 amino acids. Trimming pared 6 bases from V and 6 bases from J, leaving 15 bases between. Remarks on this clone: The antigen remains undetermined.

Profiling relied on immunoSEQ multiplex PCR, and the TCRdb table lists in-frame clones only, not all of them. The sample yields 95,000 to 150,000 clones, about 89% seen once. The J gene is TRBJ1-5, the V gene TRBV27, with D unresolved. The sequenced sample was peripheral blood, obtained on day 0 of AZD1222 vaccination. This TCR came from an adult in good health. CDR3 DNA: TGTGCCAGCAGCGATGGAAGGGTAAGTCAGCCCCAGCATTTT. Translation: CASSDGRVSQPQHF.